This entry concerns a single T cell receptor beta chain. Its antigen remains unidentified. The data derive from a study of T cell clonotyping in hematopoietic cell transplantation. Study findings and constraints: Without cell sorting, CD4 versus CD8 contributions remain unresolved. At the given depth, recipient repertoires were over 95% de novo clonotypes.

CDR1 and CDR2 (germline): SGHTA, FQGNSA. This CDR3 spans 15 amino acids. The germline V and J ends were trimmed by 5 bases and 3 bases, with 17 bases remaining between them. Produced via immunoSEQ multiplex PCR; TCRdb's table is partial and in-frame only. The data contain 15,000 to 20,000 clones, approximately 57% of them singletons. The sample here was PBMCs, taken 30 days after allogeneic stem cell transplant. V is TRBV7-2 and J is TRBJ2-7; a weak D match, TRBD1 (6 bases). The receptor comes from a male patient aged 45-60 years who had an allogeneic stem cell transplant from an unrelated donor, so T cells may come from the graft donor. Some clones in this sample may be carry-over from other donors' samples. The CDR3 region is CASSTDRRGNYEQYF. The CDR3 region has the DNA TGTGCCAGCAGCACCGATCGTAGGGGGAACTACGAGCAGTACTTC.